One and the same sample provided the 18 T cell receptor beta chains below, sequenced in a study of blood T cell repertoires in COVID-19. Measured with immunoSEQ multiplex PCR; TCRdb has only the in-frame clones, and not every one. In the table there are some 83,000 clones, about 78% of which are singletons. Specimen: peripheral blood. The receptors were gathered from an elderly woman with acute or convalescent COVID-19.

J is TRBJ1-2 and V is TRBV7-2, with D tentatively TRBD1 (6 bases). Germline values: CDR1 SGHTA, CDR2 FQGNSA. Trimming took off 3 bases at V and 7 bases at J, with 21 bases between the two ends. The CDR3 consists of 16 residues. CDR3 region: CASSLRGGDPAGGYTF. The CDR3, as DNA: TGTGCCAGCAGCTTGAGGGGGGGGGACCCCGCGGGTGGCTACACCTTC.

About this clone itself: Germline is not matched at one junction end, which may reflect a read error. This chain uses TRBV7-7 with TRBJ2-7, with 8 bases identical to TRBD1. CDR3 length equals 13 residues. Germline V gives CDR1 SSHAT, CDR2 FNYEAQ (reference sequence). The CDR3 here is CASSFGQGYEQYF. DNA for the CDR3: TGTGCTAGCAGCTTTGGACAGGGTTACGAGCAGTACTTC.

The CDR3 DNA reads TGTGCCAGCAGCTTAAATCCGGGGGGGGCGGGCACAGATACGCAGTATTTT. Translation: CASSLNPGGAGTDTQYF. The V call is TRBV7-3, the J call TRBJ2-3; 8 bases match TRBD2. V lost 1 base, J lost 1 base, and 7 bases stayed unmatched. The CDR3 extends over 17 amino acids. CDR1 is SGHTA and CDR2 is FQGTGA in the germline V gene.

The rearrangement uses TRBV2 and TRBJ1-1; 9 nucleotides agree with TRBD1. The V and J ends lost 3 bases and 5 bases, in that order; junction bases with no gene match: 7. CDR1 SNHLY and CDR2 FYNNEI come from the germline V gene. The CDR3 runs 15 residues. This CDR3 reads CASSEQGQGGTEAFF. The CDR3 DNA sequence: TGTGCCAGCAGTGAGCAGGGACAGGGCGGAACTGAAGCTTTCTTT.

The chain is built from TRBV18 and TRBJ2-5; TRBD2 agrees at 15 bases. CDR1 and CDR2 (germline): KGHSH, LQKENI. This CDR3 is 17 amino acids long. Germline trimming cut 6 bases from V and 0 bases from J; bases unmatched to any gene: 5. The DNA of the CDR3 is TGTGCCAGCTCCCAGGGACTAGCGGGGGGACACCAAGAGACCCAGTACTTC. Protein: CASSQGLAGGHQETQYF.

The chain has TRBV18 and TRBJ1-2; D is perhaps TRBD1 (6 bases). The CDR3 is 15 amino acids. The germline gives CDR1 KGHSH, CDR2 LQKENI. V dropped 2 bases and J dropped 2 bases, with 12 bases sitting between them. CDR3 residues: CASSPSGRGNYGYTF. Here the CDR3 DNA reads TGTGCCAGCTCACCATCGGGGAGGGGGAACTATGGCTACACCTTC.

V and J are TRBV3-1 (or the pseudogene TRBV3-2) and TRBJ2-4; D remains unclear. CDR1 and CDR2 (germline): LGHDT, YNNKEL (reference sequence). The CDR3 sequence is 19 residues long. Trimming removed 2 bases from V and 0 bases from J, with 20 bases in between. The CDR3 nucleotides read TGTGCCAGCAGCCAAAATCAACGGAGTGGTGGGTTAGCCAAAAACATTCAGTACTTC. Encoded protein: CASSQNQRSGGLAKNIQYF.

The chain employs TRBV5-4 and TRBJ1-2; no reliable D call. Trimming shortened V by 0 bases and J by 8 bases, and 17 bases separated the two germline ends. CDR3 length: 15 amino acids. Germline V gives CDR1 SGHNT, CDR2 YYREEE (reference sequence). Here the CDR3 reads CASSLARVNSGGYTF. DNA for the CDR3: TGTGCCAGCAGCTTGGCCCGGGTCAATAGCGGGGGCTACACCTTC.

J is TRBJ1-1 and V is TRBV20-1; TRBD1 might be the D (5 bases). V dropped 3 bases and J dropped 4 bases, with 6 bases sitting between them. Looked up from germline, CDR1 is DFQATT and CDR2 is SNEGSKA (reference sequence). The CDR3 contains 11 residues. CDR3 DNA: TGCAGTGCTAGTCAGGGCACTGAAGCTTTCTTT. It codes for CSASQGTEAFF.

The CDR3 reads CAIRTGTGADTQYF. In DNA form, the CDR3 reads TGTGCCATCAGGACCGGGACAGGGGCAGATACGCAGTATTTT. This chain uses TRBV10-3 with TRBJ2-3; 10 bases are shared with TRBD1. This CDR3 contains 14 residues. Per the germline V gene, CDR1 is ENHRY and CDR2 is SYGVKD. V dropped 6 bases and J dropped 4; count of bases not matched to a gene: 4.

This chain links TRBV5-4 with TRBJ1-2, with 9 bases matching TRBD1. Trimming took 6 bases from V and 8 from J; bases not matched to a gene: 11. The CDR3 is 14 amino acids. Germline V CDR1 and CDR2: SGHNT, YYREEE (reference sequence). Written as DNA, the CDR3 is TGTGCCAGCATGCCCGGGACAGGGAAGAAGGGCTACACCTTC. It specifies CASMPGTGKKGYTF. The variable domain in full, completed from reference TRBV5-4 and TRBJ1-2, reads ETGVTQSPTHLIKTRGQQVTLRCSSQSGHNTVSWYQQALGQGPQFIFQYYREEENGRGNFPPRFSGLQFPNYSSELNVNALELDDSALYLCASMPGTGKKGYTFGSGTRLTVV.

The sample holds one count of this clone. The V call is TRBV28, the J call TRBJ2-7, with TRBD1 matching over 8 bases. This CDR3 spans 15 amino acids. CDR1 is MDHEN, CDR2 SYDVKM, per germline. V lost 6 bases, J lost 7 bases, and 14 bases stayed unmatched. This CDR3 reads CASSKARTGISEQYF. The CDR3 DNA sequence: TGTGCCAGCAGCAAAGCCAGGACAGGGATCTCGGAGCAGTACTTC.

The J gene is TRBJ2-3, the V gene TRBV11-2; possible D gene TRBD1, 6 bases. Germline V lookup: CDR1 SGHAT, CDR2 FQNNGV. Between the trimmed V and J ends, which lost 4 bases and 8 bases, there was a span of 19 bases. This CDR3 contains 15 residues. CDR3 nucleotide sequence: TGTGCCAGCAGCTCCAGGCTTGGGGGCGGAGGTACGCAGTATTTT. This gives the protein CASSSRLGGGGTQYF.

The chain links TRBV6-6 to TRBJ2-7; the D gene is possibly TRBD1 (6 bases). V was cut by 6 bases and J by 6 bases, with 18 bases left in between. This CDR3 is 14 amino acids long. Germline V CDR1 and CDR2: MNHNY, SVGAGI (reference sequence). CDR3 sequence reads: CASSPYLQGGEQYF. The CDR3 DNA reads as TGTGCCAGCAGCCCATACTTACAGGGTGGCGAGCAGTACTTC.

The V call is TRBV20-1, the J call TRBJ1-2; D remains ambiguous. The V end lost 3 bases, the J end lost 5 bases, and 13 bases lay between the germline ends. In germline, CDR1 is DFQATT, CDR2 SNEGSKA (reference sequence). The CDR3 has 13 residues. The CDR3 loop reads CSASSDLTYGYTF. CDR3 DNA sequence: TGCAGTGCTAGTTCGGACTTAACTTATGGCTACACCTTC.

The rearrangement uses TRBV18 and TRBJ1-3; unclear D gene. V was trimmed by 0 bases and J by 4 bases, leaving 16 bases between them. In germline, CDR1 is KGHSH, CDR2 LQKENI. The CDR3 loop spans 17 amino acids. CDR3 sequence (DNA): TGTGCCAGCTCACCACCGCAGTACGGAGGGTTGGGAAACACCATATATTTT. Translating it yields CASSPPQYGGLGNTIYF.

The chain carries TRBV7-6 and TRBJ2-7; 9 nucleotides match TRBD1. CDR1 and CDR2 (germline): SGHVS, FNYEAQ. This CDR3 has 16 residues. V lost 5 bases, J lost 0 bases, and 8 bases stayed unmatched. This CDR3 reads CASSLGQGSNSYEQYF. CDR3 nucleotides: TGTGCCAGCAGCCTCGGACAGGGGAGCAACTCCTACGAGCAGTACTTC.

This clone appeared many times. The chain recombines TRBV7-3 with TRBJ2-7; D is perhaps TRBD1 (6 bases). Germline V gives CDR1 SGHTA, CDR2 FQGTGA. The V end was cut by 2 bases, the J end by 3 bases, with 11 bases between. The CDR3 consists of 14 residues. The CDR3 sequence is CASSLLGGHYEQYF. The DNA of the CDR3 is TGTGCCAGCAGCTTACTAGGGGGTCACTACGAGCAGTACTTC.